Given below is one TCR beta chain in context. No cognate antigen has been identified for it. Base qualities are not provided; no much larger clone lies one nucleotide away. Using the deep immunoSEQ assay, TCR CDR3 regions were amplified from genomic DNA by multiplex PCR. For each cell subset, the extracted genomic DNA was distributed evenly across all wells of several immunoSEQ 96-well plates, and each plate served as one replicate. For sorted subsets, about 200 ng genomic DNA, equal to tens of thousands of T cell genomes, was loaded into each replicate PCR. Purified libraries were quantified with a Qubit 3.0 fluorometer, sized on a Bioanalyzer 2100, and re-quantified with the KAPA Library Quantification kit. Every immunoSEQ 96-well plate was sequenced on a dedicated single-read 150-cycle Illumina NextSeq 550 flow cell. Per the original workflow: The immunoSEQ output contained only junctional sequences without quality scores, so filtering could not match that applied to full-length reads. Sequences were annotated with PyIR, a Python wrapper for IgBLAST v1.9, and V/J genes and CDR3 were assigned using IMGT germline references. Any read was removed if the V/J assignment was weak (E-value above 1e-6), the CDR3 was missing, or the read contained stop codons, out-of-frame junctions, or ambiguous translated residues. V3J clonotypes were defined by identical inferred V gene, J gene, and CDR3 amino acid sequence. Percentage overlap between repertoires was calculated by dividing the number of shared unique clonotypes by the size of the smaller repertoire. RTK rarefaction, the Chao1 estimator, and Recon v2.1 estimates of unobserved clonotypes were used to assess repertoire richness. Generation probabilities for all TCRbeta clonotypes obtained by the gDNA method from a few donors were computed using OLGA. The table was pulled from immuneACCESS by TCRdb, which kept in-frame rearrangements only. Such tables lose some clones; where checked, under half of the loss comes from unresolved V genes, and the rest has no known cause. That table supplies the V and J calls and clone size; D and trimming were determined from the DNA. Within this sample are about 1 million clones, with roughly 80% of them counted one time only. Of the sample, around 1.5% is held by the ten largest clones.

The sample is drawn from a study of shared clonotypes between healthy human individuals (dated by TCRdb to the early 2020s). About the investigation overall: A couple of women and a few men aged 18 to 49 years were included in the cohort. To estimate repertoire size and how much clonotype sharing occurs between individuals, the study deeply sequenced the blood TCR repertoires of about 5 healthy adults. To increase sequencing depth and limit assay-specific biases, different laboratories used diverse techniques to prepare libraries and sequence TCR repertoires. For each donor, CD4 naive and CD4 memory were each run on three plates, CD8 naive on two plates, and CD8 memory on one plate. Leukapheresis yielded between about 0.94 and 8.9 billion PBMCs per donor. General findings and caveats noted by the study authors: Naive subsets generally had larger estimated clonotype richness than memory subsets did. Approximately 4.8% of naive CD4, roughly 3.6% of naive CD8, 2.3% of memory CD4, and around 0.42% of memory CD8 clonotypes were shared across several donors. Higher generation probabilities were observed for clonotypes shared by all four sorted-subset donors than for non-shared clonotypes. Pairwise subsampling led to the expectation that sequencing depth would affect the degree of clonotype sharing among donors. Even with the large sequencing depth, rarefaction of the sorted-subset datasets indicated that sequencing was incomplete. Because the study included only a small number of donors, the genetic and exposure-history diversity represented was limited. Sampling was restricted to blood, and TCR repertoires in tissue are likely to differ from TCR repertoires in blood.

Healthy HIV-negative adults with no recently reported acute infections or vaccinations were included as donors. Only Caucasian adults living in Nashville, Tennessee, USA were represented among the donors. CD4+ T cells were enriched by magnetic negative selection; naive cells were then positively selected on CD45RA, and the negative fraction formed the memory subset. After blood collection by leukapheresis, PBMCs were isolated using Ficoll-Histopaque density gradient centrifugation and then cryopreserved in the vapor phase of liquid nitrogen. Purity and quantity of every magnetically sorted T cell population were checked by analytical flow cytometry. Genomic DNA was isolated from each sorted fraction and quantified by UV absorbance on a Nanodrop 2000c. Sequences were obtained from memory CD4+ T cells sorted from blood. Sample cell subset or site, as interpreted from the label and publication: CD45RA-negative fraction. The sequence came from a young man in good health.

The nucleotide sequence reads TGTGCCAGCAGCTCGGGGACAGGGGCCACCGGGGAGCTGTTTTTT. This is translated as CASSSGTGATGELFF. The sequence links TRBV7-2 to TRBJ2-2; 10 of the junction bases match TRBD1. Including the terminal cysteine and phenylalanine, the CDR3 comprises 15 residues. Here the CDR3 DNA is all that survives: 45 bases in frame from base 1. The germline V gene supplies CDR1 SGHTA and CDR2 FQGNSA. V has 4 bases trimmed and J has 4 bases trimmed; junction bases matching no gene number 3. Joined to the reference TRBV7-2 and TRBJ2-2 proteins, this CDR3 gives the full variable domain: GAGVSQSPSNKVTEKGKDVELRCDPISGHTALYWYRQSLGQGLEFLIYFQGNSAPDKSGLPSDRFSAERTGGSVSTLTIQRTQQEDSAVYLCASSSGTGATGELFFGEGSRLTVL.